The 5 T cell receptor beta chains listed next were all sequenced from one sample in a study of T cell repertoires in cytomegalovirus infection. Each CDR3 protein gets one entry after TCRdb re-called the reads with MiXCR. This table has 300,000 to 400,000 distinct CDR3 sequences, approximately 25% appearing once. For these receptors, no antigen is known. This material consisted of cultured PBMCs, taken from culture after CMV antigen stimulation. These receptors originate from a human donor in good health (CMV status not recorded). Some clones in this sample may be carry-over from other donors' samples.

This clonotype was observed a few times. This chain uses TRBV6-2 or TRBV6-3 with TRBJ1-1; D not resolved. In germline, CDR1 is MNHEY, CDR2 SVGEGT. The CDR3 sequence is 13 residues long. V lost 4 bases and J lost 4, with 10 bases in between. Here the CDR3 reads CASSSTPVTEAFF. CDR3 DNA sequence: TGTGCCAGCAGTTCCACCCCGGTCACTGAAGCTTTCTTT.

This chain uses TRBV6-6 with TRBJ2-2; the D gene is possibly TRBD1 (5 bases). This CDR3 spans 17 amino acids. V was shortened by 5 bases and J by 5 bases, with 21 bases between the two germline ends. The V gene's germline CDR1 is MNHNY and CDR2 SVGAGI (reference sequence). CDR3 bases: TGTGCCAGCAGTGAGTCTCAGGGATCCTATTTTACCGGGGAGCTGTTTTTT. Translated: CASSESQGSYFTGELFF.

This clonotype was detected many times. V usage is TRBV7-2 and J usage is TRBJ1-6, with D possibly TRBD1 on 6 matching bases. The CDR3 totals 15 residues. Germline V gene sequence: CDR1 SGHTA, CDR2 FQGNSA. Trimming stripped 5 bases from V and 9 bases from J, with 17 bases between. For the CDR3, the DNA is TGTGCCAGCAGCCTCGAAGGGGGGGCCATTTCACCCCTCCACTTT. This encodes CASSLEGGAISPLHF.

This clonotype was seen ten or more times. The chain carries TRBV7-9 and TRBJ1-1, with unresolved D. The CDR3 contains 13 residues. Trimming removed 1 base from V and 1 base from J, with 4 bases in between. Per the germline V gene, CDR1 is SEHNR and CDR2 is FQNEAQ (reference sequence). CDR3 protein: CASSLEPNTEAFF. The CDR3 coding sequence is TGTGCCAGCAGCTTAGAACCGAACACTGAAGCTTTCTTT.

This clonotype appeared many times. The chain is built from TRBV7-2 and TRBJ1-3; D gene unclear. Per the germline V gene, CDR1 is SGHTA and CDR2 is FQGNSA. Trimming removed 1 base from V and 0 bases from J, with 4 bases in between. The CDR3 is made up of 14 amino acids. The CDR3 sequence is CASSLGFSGNTIYF. The DNA for the CDR3 is TGTGCCAGCAGCTTAGGCTTCTCTGGAAACACCATATATTTT.